The next 24 T cell receptor beta chains were all read from a single sample in a study of OX40 agonist ivuxolimab in advanced cancers. Method: immunoSEQ multiplex PCR; TCRdb's copy keeps in-frame clones and lacks some. The sample has roughly 82,000 clones; roughly 83% are singletons. Sequencing used CD4+ or CD8+ T cells sorted from blood, obtained in a trial of the OX40 agonist ivuxolimab. The receptors originated from an adult with an advanced solid tumor such as melanoma, head and neck, liver or kidney cancer.

V is TRBV7-2 and J is TRBJ2-5, with D unresolved. Per the germline V gene, CDR1 is SGHTA and CDR2 is FQGNSA. V lost 1 base and J lost 4, with 10 bases in between. The CDR3 loop spans 14 amino acids. The DNA for the CDR3 is TGTGCCAGCAGCTTAGGTCTAGTACCAGAGACCCAGTACTTC. Amino acid sequence: CASSLGLVPETQYF.

This clone was counted a few times. The V and J genes are TRBV19 and TRBJ1-2, with a possible D match to TRBD1 (5 bases). CDR1 LNHDA and CDR2 SQIVND come from the germline V gene (reference sequence). V lost 3 bases, J lost 2 bases, and 10 bases lay in between. The CDR3 is made up of 14 amino acids. CDR3 residues: CASSMAGGNYGYTF. In DNA, the CDR3 is TGTGCCAGTAGTATGGCGGGGGGGAACTATGGCTACACCTTC.

The chain has TRBV6-6 and TRBJ1-2, with a possible D match to TRBD1 (5 bases). The germline gives CDR1 MNHNY, CDR2 SVGAGI (reference sequence). This CDR3 is 11 amino acids long. The V gene lost 10 bases and the J gene lost 6 bases, with 12 bases spanning the gap. The CDR3 nucleotides read TGTGCCACCAATTGGGGGGATGGCTACACCTTC. It yields the protein CATNWGDGYTF.

The table lists this clone with a few counts. The genes are TRBV7-9 and TRBJ1-2, with a possible D match to TRBD1 (6 bases). The CDR3 runs to 15 residues. The V and J ends lost 5 bases and 7 bases respectively, with 20 bases between them. Per germline, CDR1 SEHNR and CDR2 FQNEAQ (reference sequence). The CDR3 region has the DNA TGTGCCAGCAGCCAAAGGACAGCCTCATCTTTTGGCTACACCTTC. This gives the protein CASSQRTASSFGYTF.

The chain is built from TRBV7-2 and TRBJ1-4; maybe TRBD1 (6 bases). CDR3 size: 16 residues. V lost 5 bases and J lost 7, with 20 bases in between. Germline V gene lookup returns CDR1 SGHTA and CDR2 FQGNSA. This CDR3 reads CASSPSGGTWGEKLFF. CDR3 nucleotide sequence: TGTGCCAGCAGCCCCTCTGGGGGGACATGGGGTGAAAAACTGTTTTTT.

This clone was picked up one time. The V gene is TRBV4-3, the J gene TRBJ2-2; no clear D. Germline values: CDR1 LGHNA, CDR2 YSLEER. V shed 4 bases and J shed 5 bases, with 8 bases lying between them. The CDR3 is made up of 13 amino acids. The CDR3: CASSPVRTGELFF. For the CDR3, the DNA is TGCGCCAGCAGCCCTGTACGGACCGGGGAGCTGTTTTTT.

This clone was seen a single time. This chain links TRBV30 with TRBJ1-1; a possible D gene is TRBD1 (5 bases). This CDR3 comprises 13 residues. Trimming stripped 2 bases from V and 7 bases from J, with 14 bases between. Per germline, CDR1 GTSNPN and CDR2 SVGIG (reference sequence). CDR3 DNA sequence: TGTGCCTGGAGTCCTTCCCCCCAGGGTGAAGCTTTCTTT. This encodes CAWSPSPQGEAFF. Filled out from reference TRBV30 and TRBJ1-1, the complete variable domain reads SQTIHQWPATLVQPVGSPLSLECTVEGTSNPNLYWYRQAAGRGLQLLFYSVGIGQISSEVPQNLSASRPQDRQFILSSKKLLLSDSGFYLCAWSPSPQGEAFFGQGTRLTVV.

This clone is termed medium-sized. This chain connects TRBV28 to TRBJ1-5, with no clear D. This CDR3 comprises 14 residues. The V and J ends lost 8 bases and 7 bases respectively, with 18 bases between them. Germline V gene sequence: CDR1 MDHEN, CDR2 SYDVKM. In DNA, the CDR3 is TGTGCCAGCGTCAAGCAGTTTCCCGCCCAGCCCCAGCATTTT. This sequence encodes CASVKQFPAQPQHF.

This clone has a handful of counts. The V gene is TRBV7-7, the J gene TRBJ2-5, with 9 bases lining up with TRBD2. The CDR3 has 17 amino acids. The V gene's germline CDR1 is SSHAT and CDR2 FNYEAQ (reference sequence). V gave up 5 bases and J gave up 3 bases; unmatched junction bases: 13. The CDR3, as DNA: TGTGCCAGCAGCCAAGGGGGACTAGCTGGAGAAAAAGAGACCCAGTACTTC. As protein: CASSQGGLAGEKETQYF.

The V call is TRBV5-4, the J call TRBJ2-7; 7 bases line up with TRBD1. J lost 3 bases, V lost 5 bases, and 8 bases had no gene match. In germline, CDR1 is SGHNT, CDR2 YYREEE (reference sequence). The CDR3 extends over 14 amino acids. CDR3 protein: CASRIDRDLYEQYF. The CDR3 coding sequence is TGTGCCAGCAGAATCGACAGGGACCTCTACGAGCAGTACTTC.

The rearrangement joins TRBV21-1 to TRBJ1-1; TRBD1, the table's D call, lacks a check against the DNA. TRBV21-1 is listed as a pseudogene. This CDR3 has 17 residues. The CDR3: CASSKDPGCVSNTEAFF. The CDR3 nucleotides are TGTGCCAGCAGCAAAGATCCAGGGTGTGTTAGTAACACTGAAGCTTTCTTT.

The gene calls are TRBV29-1 and TRBJ1-4, with unresolved D. CDR3 length: 12 amino acids. In germline, CDR1 is SQVTM, CDR2 ANQGSEA. V was cut by 4 bases and J by 7 bases, with 10 bases left in between. In nucleotides, the CDR3 is TGCAGCGTTGCAGAATGGAGTGAAAAACTGTTTTTT. Translating gives CSVAEWSEKLFF.

This chain connects TRBV10-3 to TRBJ2-1; D is uncertain. V dropped 1 base and J dropped 9 bases, with 7 bases sitting between them. The length of the CDR3 is 12 residues. Per the germline V gene, CDR1 is ENHRY and CDR2 is SYGVKD. In DNA, the CDR3 is TGTGCCATCAGTGAGTATCAAGGTGAGCAGTTCTTC. Encoded protein: CAISEYQGEQFF.

In this sample, this clone turned up a few times. This chain links TRBV18 with TRBJ2-1; 8 bases are shared with TRBD2. The germline V gene has CDR1 KGHSH and CDR2 LQKENI. After removal of 4 bases from V and 4 bases from J, the junction contained 6 bases not matched to a gene. The CDR3 loop spans 15 amino acids. Here the CDR3 reads CASSLLAGSYNEQFF. CDR3 bases: TGTGCCAGCTCACTCTTAGCGGGGTCATACAATGAGCAGTTCTTC.

In this sample, this clone turned up a few times. The J gene is TRBJ1-1, the V gene TRBV5-4; perhaps TRBD1 as D (5 bases). Germline V gene sequence: CDR1 SGHNT, CDR2 YYREEE (reference sequence). The CDR3 contains 15 residues. V was shortened by 1 base and J by 1 base, with 11 bases between the two germline ends. In DNA form, the CDR3 reads TGTGCCAGCAGCTTGTTCGGTCAGGGGAACACTGAAGCTTTCTTT. The encoded protein is CASSLFGQGNTEAFF.

There are a few counts of this clone. The chain joins TRBV18 to TRBJ1-1; D is uncertain. The CDR3 sequence is 13 residues long. The germline V gene has CDR1 KGHSH and CDR2 LQKENI. V was clipped by 5 bases and J by 1 base, with 8 bases between them. The CDR3 spells CASSGRENTEAFF. The CDR3 bases are TGTGCCAGCTCAGGGCGGGAGAACACTGAAGCTTTCTTT.

The chain is built from TRBV7-2 and TRBJ2-7; the D gene is possibly TRBD1 (5 bases). Germline lookup yields CDR1 SGHTA and CDR2 FQGNSA. V was cut by 5 bases and J by 0 bases, with 14 bases left in between. CDR3 length: 15 residues. The CDR3 here is CASSADSHPSYEQYF. DNA for the CDR3: TGTGCCAGCAGCGCCGACAGTCACCCCTCCTACGAGCAGTACTTC.

The chain links TRBV13 to TRBJ1-5; D may be TRBD1 (5 bases). Trimming removed 0 bases from V and 0 bases from J, with 9 bases in between. Germline CDR1 PRHDT, CDR2 FYEKMQ (reference sequence). The CDR3 consists of 16 residues. CDR3 sequence (DNA): TGTGCCAGCAGCTTAGGCGGGGGGAATAGCAATCAGCCCCAGCATTTT. Translating it yields CASSLGGGNSNQPQHF.

The genes are TRBV11-2 and TRBJ2-5, with D tentatively TRBD2 (5 bases). The DNA end is a closer match to TRBJ2-7, so the J assignment may be wrong. The CDR3 covers 15 residues. Germline assignment: CDR1 SGHAT and CDR2 FQNNGV. The CDR3 sequence: CASSLDTGSGYEQYF. The CDR3 nucleotides read TGTGCCAGCAGCTTAGATACGGGGTCCGGCTACGAGCAGTACTTC.

This clone was detected only once. The chain has TRBV7-9 and TRBJ2-1; 10 nucleotides line up with TRBD2. The CDR3 runs to 15 residues. Germline V gene sequence: CDR1 SEHNR, CDR2 FQNEAQ (reference sequence). J lost 8 bases, V lost 5 bases, and 9 bases had no gene match. The CDR3 loop reads CASSPLAGGSHEQFF. CDR3 nucleotide sequence: TGTGCCAGCAGCCCGTTAGCGGGGGGATCCCATGAGCAGTTCTTC.

The chain links TRBV30 to TRBJ1-2, with TRBD1 identical over 7 bases. There are 14 residues in the CDR3. J gave up 5 bases and V 4 bases, and 10 bases lay outside the gene matches. Germline CDR1 reads GTSNPN; CDR2 reads SVGIG (reference sequence). In DNA form, the CDR3 reads TGTGCCTGGACCCAGACAGGGTGGACGTATGGCTACACCTTC. Its translation: CAWTQTGWTYGYTF.

The CDR3 sequence: CASSIRPTGGNTIYF. The CDR3 bases are TGTGCCAGTAGTATCCGACCGACAGGGGGAAACACCATATATTTT. The gene calls are TRBV19 and TRBJ1-3, with 7 bases aligning to TRBD1. This CDR3 is 15 amino acids long. The V segment lost 3 bases and the J segment 4 bases; nucleotides outside the gene matches: 6. Per the germline V gene, CDR1 is LNHDA and CDR2 is SQIVND (reference sequence). Supplemented by reference TRBV19 and TRBJ1-3, the full variable domain reads DGGITQSPKYLFRKEGQNVTLSCEQNLNHDAMYWYRQDPGQGLRLIYYSQIVNDFQKGDIAEGYSVSREKKESFPLTVTSAQKNPTAFYLCASSIRPTGGNTIYFGEGSWLTVV.

The chain couples TRBV9 to TRBJ1-6; no clear D gene. The CDR3 is 14 residues long. In germline, CDR1 is SGDLS, CDR2 YYNGEE. V dropped 3 bases and J dropped 7 bases, with 11 bases sitting between them. Here the CDR3 DNA reads TGTGCCAGCAGCGAGCAAACAGAGAATTCACCCCTCCACTTT. This sequence encodes CASSEQTENSPLHF.

This chain uses TRBV7-6 with TRBJ1-1; 11 bases map to TRBD1. This CDR3 has 17 amino acids. Trimming at V came to 5 bases and at J to 5 bases, leaving 13 bases not matched to a gene. The germline CDR1 and CDR2 sequences are SGHVS and FNYEAQ. Here the CDR3 DNA reads TGTGCCAGCAGCCTCCCGAGAGGGACAGGGGGAAGGACTGAAGCTTTCTTT. It yields the protein CASSLPRGTGGRTEAFF.